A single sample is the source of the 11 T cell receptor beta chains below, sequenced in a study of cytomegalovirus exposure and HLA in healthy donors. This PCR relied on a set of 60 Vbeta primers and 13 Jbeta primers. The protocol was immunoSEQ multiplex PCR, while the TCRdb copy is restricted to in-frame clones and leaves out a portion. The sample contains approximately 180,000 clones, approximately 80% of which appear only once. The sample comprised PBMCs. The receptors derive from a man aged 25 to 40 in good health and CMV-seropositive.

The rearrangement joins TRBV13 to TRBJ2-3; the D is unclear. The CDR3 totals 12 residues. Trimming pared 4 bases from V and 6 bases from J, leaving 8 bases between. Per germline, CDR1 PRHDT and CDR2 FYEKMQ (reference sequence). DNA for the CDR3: TGTGCCAGCAGCTCCTCCCCGGATACGCAGTATTTT. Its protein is CASSSSPDTQYF.

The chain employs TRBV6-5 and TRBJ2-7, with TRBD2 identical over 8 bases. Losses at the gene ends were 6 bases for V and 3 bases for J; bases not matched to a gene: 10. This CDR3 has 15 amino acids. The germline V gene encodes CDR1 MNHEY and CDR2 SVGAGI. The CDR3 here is CASSFRGGRDYEQYF. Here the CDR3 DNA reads TGTGCCAGCAGCTTCCGGGGGGGGCGCGACTACGAGCAGTACTTC.

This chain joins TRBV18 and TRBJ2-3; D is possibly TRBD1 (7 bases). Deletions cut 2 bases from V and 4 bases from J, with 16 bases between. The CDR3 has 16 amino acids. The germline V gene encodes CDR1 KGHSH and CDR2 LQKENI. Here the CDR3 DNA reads TGTGCCAGCTCACCAAGCGGAGGGGGCGCCGCAGATACGCAGTATTTT. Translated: CASSPSGGGAADTQYF.

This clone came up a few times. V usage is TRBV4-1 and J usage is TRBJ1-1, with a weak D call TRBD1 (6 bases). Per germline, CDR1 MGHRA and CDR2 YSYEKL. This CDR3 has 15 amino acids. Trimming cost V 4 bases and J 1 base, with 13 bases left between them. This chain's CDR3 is CASSPRETGNTEAFF. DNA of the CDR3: TGCGCCAGCAGCCCCAGGGAGACAGGGAACACTGAAGCTTTCTTT.

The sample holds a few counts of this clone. The CDR3 spells CAWSSGGDSTDTQYF. In DNA, the CDR3 is TGTGCCTGGAGTTCGGGCGGGGATAGCACAGATACGCAGTATTTT. The V gene is TRBV30, the J gene TRBJ2-3; perhaps TRBD2 as D (6 bases). From germline, CDR1 is GTSNPN and CDR2 SVGIG (reference sequence). CDR3 length: 15 amino acids. With 2 bases removed from V and 0 bases from J, the gap between germline ends came to 12 bases.

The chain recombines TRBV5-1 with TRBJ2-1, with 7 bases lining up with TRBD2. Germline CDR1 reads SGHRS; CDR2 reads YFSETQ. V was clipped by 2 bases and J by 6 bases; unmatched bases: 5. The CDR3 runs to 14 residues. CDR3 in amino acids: CASSLQTGGNEQFF. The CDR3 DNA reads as TGCGCCAGCAGCTTACAGACGGGGGGCAATGAGCAGTTCTTC. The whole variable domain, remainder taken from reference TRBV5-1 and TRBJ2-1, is KAGVTQTPRYLIKTRGQQVTLSCSPISGHRSVSWYQQTPGQGLQFLFEYFSETQRNKGNFPGRFSGRQFSNSRSEMNVSTLELGDSALYLCASSLQTGGNEQFFGPGTRLTVL.

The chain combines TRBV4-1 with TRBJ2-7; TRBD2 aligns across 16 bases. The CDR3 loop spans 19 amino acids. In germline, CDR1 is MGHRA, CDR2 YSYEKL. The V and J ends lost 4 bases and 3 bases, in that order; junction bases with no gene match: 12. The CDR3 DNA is TGCGCCAGCAGCCCTCCGGGACTAGCGGGAGGGCCCACCGACTACGAGCAGTACTTC. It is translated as CASSPPGLAGGPTDYEQYF.

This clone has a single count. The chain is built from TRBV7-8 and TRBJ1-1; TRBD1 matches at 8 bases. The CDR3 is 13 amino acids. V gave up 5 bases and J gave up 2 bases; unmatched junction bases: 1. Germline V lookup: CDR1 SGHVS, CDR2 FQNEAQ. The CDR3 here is CASSAGGNTEAFF. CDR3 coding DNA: TGTGCCAGCAGCGCAGGGGGCAACACTGAAGCTTTCTTT. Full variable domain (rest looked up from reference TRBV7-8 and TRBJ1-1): GAGVSQSPRYKVAKRGQDVALRCDPISGHVSLFWYQQALGQGPEFLTYFQNEAQLDKSGLPSDRFFAERPEGSVSTLKIQRTQQEDSAVYLCASSAGGNTEAFFGQGTRLTVV.

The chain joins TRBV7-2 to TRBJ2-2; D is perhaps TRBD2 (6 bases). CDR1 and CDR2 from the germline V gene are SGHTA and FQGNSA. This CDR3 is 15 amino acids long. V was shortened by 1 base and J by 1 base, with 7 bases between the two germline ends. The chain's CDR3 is CASSLEGLNTGELFF. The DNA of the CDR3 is TGTGCCAGCAGCTTAGAGGGACTGAACACCGGGGAGCTGTTTTTT.

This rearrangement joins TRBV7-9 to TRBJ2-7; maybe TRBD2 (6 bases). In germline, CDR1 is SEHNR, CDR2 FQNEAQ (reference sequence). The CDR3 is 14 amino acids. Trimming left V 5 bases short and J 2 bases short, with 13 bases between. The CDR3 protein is CASSDQGGAYEQYF. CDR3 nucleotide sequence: TGTGCCAGCAGCGACCAGGGAGGTGCCTACGAGCAGTACTTC.

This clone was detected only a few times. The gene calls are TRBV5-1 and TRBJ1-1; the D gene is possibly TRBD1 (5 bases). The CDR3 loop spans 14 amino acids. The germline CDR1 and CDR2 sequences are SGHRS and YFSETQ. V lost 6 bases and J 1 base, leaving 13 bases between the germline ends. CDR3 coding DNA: TGCGCCAGCACACGGAGGGGAGAGAACACTGAAGCTTTCTTT. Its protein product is CASTRRGENTEAFF.